These 6 T cell receptor beta chains share one sample of origin, sequenced in a study of lymphopenia after photon versus proton radiotherapy. Sequenced by immunoSEQ multiplex PCR; TCRdb stores in-frame clones only, minus some. The sample shows about 58,000 clones, approximately 88% of them seen only once. The sample was peripheral blood, taken from a patient treated with proton-based radiotherapy. These receptors were taken from a man aged 60-69 years with pancreatic cancer.

The V and J genes are TRBV7-8 and TRBJ2-2; possible D gene TRBD1, 7 bases. CDR1 is SGHVS, CDR2 FQNEAQ, per germline. The V gene lost 2 bases and the J gene lost 4 bases, with 14 bases spanning the gap. The CDR3 sequence is 16 residues long. CDR3 residues: CASSLMAGGRTGELFF. The CDR3 nucleotides read TGTGCCAGCAGCTTAATGGCAGGGGGGCGCACCGGGGAGCTGTTTTTT.

The V call is TRBV18, the J call TRBJ2-1; D call uncertain. Trimming took off 1 base at V and 5 bases at J, with 9 bases between the two ends. Germline CDR1 and CDR2: KGHSH and LQKENI. The CDR3 totals 14 residues. For the CDR3, the DNA is TGTGCCAGCTCACCACATCCCCGGGACAATGAGCAGTTCTTC. Protein product: CASSPHPRDNEQFF.

This clone was observed a handful of times. The chain combines TRBV4-1 with TRBJ1-4, with 10 nucleotides matching TRBD1. In germline, CDR1 is MGHRA, CDR2 YSYEKL. Germline trimming cut 4 bases from V and 7 bases from J; bases unmatched to any gene: 3. CDR3 length equals 14 residues. In DNA, the CDR3 is TGCGCCAGCAGCCCGGGACAGGGGTTTGAAAAACTGTTTTTT. It yields the protein CASSPGQGFEKLFF.

The chain combines TRBV27 with TRBJ2-5, with TRBD1 matching 10 bases. This CDR3 comprises 15 residues. V trimming: 7 bases; J trimming: 2 bases; junction bases outside the gene matches: 7. From germline, CDR1 is MNHEY and CDR2 SMNVEV (reference sequence). The CDR3 bases are TGTGCCAGCAAAGCTAGGGGACAGGGGCAAGAGACCCAGTACTTC. Translated: CASKARGQGQETQYF.

The rearrangement links TRBV7-2 to TRBJ2-2; 14 bases line up with TRBD2. CDR3 length equals 19 residues. Germline V CDR1 and CDR2: SGHTA, FQGNSA. J was trimmed by 5 bases and V by 1 base; bases with no gene match: 9. CDR3: CASSLVPGLAGVWTGELFF. In DNA, the CDR3 is TGTGCCAGCAGCTTAGTCCCGGGACTAGCGGGAGTTTGGACCGGGGAGCTGTTTTTT.

The chain links TRBV7-3 to TRBJ2-1, with no clear D. The CDR3 spans 14 residues. The V end lost 2 bases, the J end lost 0 bases, and 5 bases lay between the germline ends. Germline V gives CDR1 SGHTA, CDR2 FQGTGA. This CDR3 reads CASSLGGSYNEQFF. CDR3 bases: TGTGCCAGCAGCTTAGGCGGCTCCTACAATGAGCAGTTCTTC. Supplemented by reference TRBV7-3 and TRBJ2-1, the full variable domain reads GAGVSQTPSNKVTEKGKYVELRCDPISGHTALYWYRQSLGQGPEFLIYFQGTGAADDSGLPNDRFFAVRPEGSVSTLKIQRTERGDSAVYLCASSLGGSYNEQFFGPGTRLTVL.